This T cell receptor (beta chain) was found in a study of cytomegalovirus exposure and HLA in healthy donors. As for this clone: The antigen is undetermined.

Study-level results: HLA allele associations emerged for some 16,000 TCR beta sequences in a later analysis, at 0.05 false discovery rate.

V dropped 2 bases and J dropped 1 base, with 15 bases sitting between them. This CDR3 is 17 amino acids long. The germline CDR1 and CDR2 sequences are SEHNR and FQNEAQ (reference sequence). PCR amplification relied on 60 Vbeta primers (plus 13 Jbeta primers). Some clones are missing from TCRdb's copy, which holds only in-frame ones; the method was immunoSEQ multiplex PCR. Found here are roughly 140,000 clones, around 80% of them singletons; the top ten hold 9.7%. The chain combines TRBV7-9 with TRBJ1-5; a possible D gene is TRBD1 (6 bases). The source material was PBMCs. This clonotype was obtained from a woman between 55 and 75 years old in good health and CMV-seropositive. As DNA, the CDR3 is TGTGCCAGCAGCTTATGGCGAGGGGGGGGAAGCAATCAGCCCCAGCATTTT. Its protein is CASSLWRGGGSNQPQHF.